This TCR beta chain was sequenced in a study of blood T cell repertoires in COVID-19 (dated by TCRdb to the early 2020s). Context from the whole study: Collaborator samples came from the United States, Italy and Spain and covered acute and convalescent phases of COVID-19. The material from the prospective study consisted of cDNA or gDNA derived from T cells, B-cell-depleted T cells, or PBMCs. The dataset comprised deeply sampled blood TCRbeta repertoires from subjects exposed to, actively infected with, or recovered from COVID-19. A freely available public database, intended as a resource for researchers studying the immune response to SARS-CoV-2, is where the repertoires were released. The samples were drawn from the first 160 participants of the ongoing ImmuneRACE study and from 950 to 1,500 subjects provided by 6 global collaborators. A de-identified subject ID, COVID-19 status, age in years and sex were almost always included in the sample metadata. Where available, HLA class I and class II types were taken from metadata supplied by the sample provider and were not determined by assay-based typing. On the study overall, not on this receptor specifically: How much clinical and demographic metadata was included differed by source and by participant, and the metadata was provided uncurated.

The germline V gene gives CDR1 as SGHRS and CDR2 as YFSETQ. The CDR3, from cysteine to phenylalanine, totals 14 residues. Left in the record is the CDR3 DNA by itself, 42 bases read in frame from the first base. The V and J ends are trimmed by 0 bases and 3 bases, leaving 9 bases between them. Of note for this clone: Its antigen remains unidentified. Base qualities are not recorded, but no much larger clone differs from it by a single base.

At one collaborating source in Seattle, patients were enrolled during active infection and were followed longitudinally through the course of disease. Collaborating institutions collected whole blood in K2EDTA tubes following their own protocols. For TCRbeta analysis, collaborator samples were shipped as frozen whole blood, as isolated PBMCs, or as DNA extracted from either sample type. TCRbeta CDR3 regions were amplified from genomic DNA using the immunoSEQ Assay, a bias-controlled multiplex PCR. Concerning the study's data processing: The number of nucleated cells in each sample was estimated from the amplification of reference gene primers within the assay. Sequence reads were collapsed and filtered to measure the absolute abundance of every unique TCRbeta CDR3 rearrangement. For each sample, productive Simpson clonality was calculated as the square root of Simpson's diversity index across productive rearrangements. TCRdb retrieved this table from immuneACCESS and kept in-frame rearrangements only. Not all clones are present; in checked studies, unresolved V genes account for under half, and no reason is known for the remainder. From that table come the V and J calls and clone size; the DNA was used to work out D and trimming. The sample table records 100,000 to 150,000 clones; 86% of these occur just once. Together, the top ten hold roughly 11% of the sample.

What was sequenced was peripheral blood. The sequence joins TRBV5-1 to TRBJ1-2; the D segment could be TRBD1, given 6 matching bases. This receptor was obtained from a woman between 65 and 79 years old with COVID-19, enrolled during active disease. The sequenced DNA: TGCGCCAGCAGCTTGGGGGGGCGCGACTATGGCTACACCTTC. Translated, this gives CASSLGGRDYGYTF.